These T cell receptor beta chains were read from a single sample in a study of beta chain features in type 1 diabetes. Assay used: immunoSEQ multiplex PCR; TCRdb lists only in-frame clones, some missing. The sample yields 50,000 to 55,000 clones, 63% seen once. The sequencing sample was made of stem cell memory CD4+ T cells from blood. The receptor set was obtained from a woman in her twenties or thirties with type 1 diabetes. Each CDR3 is given with its conserved first and last residue. The D gene is left open where the match is weak. Size is stated for part of the rows, as once, few or many counts, or as a class when the clone is expanded.

TRBJ1-3 few NA TRBV20-1 CSASSGNTIYF TGCAGTGCTAGTTCGGGAAACACCATATATTTT
TRBJ2-7 NA TRBD2 TRBV7-2 CASSTTGTSGGSYEQYF TGTGCCAGCAGCACTACCGGGACTAGCGGGGGCTCCTACGAGCAGTACTTC
TRBJ1-5 NA TRBD1 TRBV5-5 CASSLLWDRAQPQHF TGTGCCAGCAGCTTGTTATGGGACAGGGCTCAGCCCCAGCATTTT
TRBJ2-7 NA TRBD2 TRBV4-1 CASSQDALAGYEQYF TGCGCCAGCAGCCAAGATGCTCTAGCGGGGTACGAGCAGTACTTC
TRBJ2-1 few TRBD2 TRBV19 CASSIEGTTVYNEQFF TGTGCCAGTAGTATAGAGGGGACTACGGTCTACAATGAGCAGTTCTTC
TRBJ2-7 NA NA TRBV7-9 CASSLEGGGSPYEQYF TGTGCCAGCAGCTTAGAGGGGGGAGGGAGCCCCTACGAGCAGTACTTC
TRBJ2-3 few TRBD2 TRBV29-1 CSVPGLAGGGDTQYF TGCAGCGTCCCAGGACTAGCGGGAGGTGGAGATACGCAGTATTTT
TRBJ2-7 few TRBD2 TRBV30 CAWDNSGTSEQYF TGTGCCTGGGACAATAGCGGGACAAGCGAGCAGTACTTC
TRBJ2-2 once NA TRBV6-1 CASRTGNTGELFF TGTGCCAGCAGGACAGGGAACACCGGGGAGCTGTTTTTT
TRBJ1-4 NA NA TRBV29-1 CSVEAENEKLFF TGCAGCGTTGAGGCGGAGAATGAAAAACTGTTTTTT
TRBJ2-1 few NA TRBV5-1 CASSLWRGRGEQFF TGCGCCAGCAGCTTGTGGAGGGGGCGGGGTGAGCAGTTCTTC
TRBJ2-1 once TRBD2 TRBV30 CAWSRLAPNEQFF TGTGCCTGGAGTAGACTAGCTCCTAATGAGCAGTTCTTC
TRBJ2-1 NA TRBD1 TRBV7-9 CASSRTGGMLFF TGTGCCAGCAGCCGGACAGGGGGCATGTTGTTCTTC
TRBJ2-7 NA NA TRBV28 CASSYRDYEQYF TGTGCCAGCAGTTACAGGGACTACGAGCAGTACTTC
TRBJ2-1 few TRBD2 TRBV5-6 CASSSPSGAYNEQFF TGTGCCAGCAGCTCTCCTAGCGGAGCGTACAATGAGCAGTTCTTC
TRBJ2-2 NA TRBD1 TRBV29-1 CSVVGDRDFGELFF TGCAGCGTTGTAGGGGACAGGGATTTCGGGGAGCTGTTTTTT
TRBJ2-7 NA TRBD2 TRBV19 CASSVSGPSYEQYF TGTGCCAGTAGTGTTAGCGGGCCGTCCTACGAGCAGTACTTC
TRBJ1-2 once NA TRBV7-9 CASSLYGTGFDGYTF TGTGCCAGCAGCCTCTATGGAACAGGGTTTGACGGCTACACCTTC
TRBJ2-7 NA TRBD1 TRBV11-2 CASSYPQTGISEQYF TGTGCCAGCAGTTACCCCCAGACAGGGATCTCCGAGCAGTACTTC
TRBJ2-7 once TRBD1 TRBV7-3 CASSSDRGSYEQYF TGTGCCAGCAGCTCTGACAGGGGTTCCTACGAGCAGTACTTC
TRBJ2-5 NA TRBD1 TRBV30 CAWSVKGAREQYF TGTGCCTGGAGTGTAAAGGGGGCGAGGGAGCAGTACTTC
TRBJ2-1 NA NA TRBV14 CASSQGAPGYNEQFF TGTGCCAGCAGCCAAGGGGCCCCAGGGTACAATGAGCAGTTCTTC
TRBJ1-1 NA NA TRBV11-1 CASSSRVGGEAFF TGTGCCAGCAGCTCCCGTGTGGGAGGTGAAGCTTTCTTT
TRBJ1-5 NA NA TRBV2 CASIGEINQPQHF TGTGCCAGCATTGGAGAGATCAATCAGCCCCAGCATTTT
TRBJ2-5 NA NA TRBV28 CASSLIQETQYF TGTGCCAGCAGTTTAATCCAGGAGACCCAGTACTTC
TRBJ2-7 few TRBD1 TRBV9 CASSVGQGANEQYF TGTGCCAGCAGCGTTGGACAGGGGGCTAACGAGCAGTACTTC
TRBJ2-7 few TRBD1 TRBV27 CASNPGTGGREQYF TGTGCCAGCAACCCCGGGACAGGGGGCCGCGAGCAGTACTTC
TRBJ2-7 NA NA TRBV7-8 CASSTDYTTYEQYF TGTGCCAGCAGCACGGACTACACCACCTACGAGCAGTACTTC
TRBJ1-5 NA NA TRBV28 CASRGGRNQPQHF TGTGCCAGCAGGGGGGGTAGGAATCAGCCCCAGCATTTT
TRBJ1-1 NA TRBD1 TRBV5-1 CASSFGQGHSMNTEAFF TGCGCCAGCAGCTTCGGACAGGGACACTCTATGAACACTGAAGCTTTCTTT
TRBJ2-3 few NA TRBV29-1 CSVRAPADLAQYF TGCAGCGTTCGGGCCCCAGCGGATCTTGCGCAGTATTTT
TRBJ1-3 few NA TRBV18 CASSPQDTRSGNTIYF TGTGCCAGCTCACCCCAGGACACTCGCTCTGGAAACACCATATATTTT
TRBJ2-3 NA TRBD1 TRBV28 CASSLWQGASDTQYF TGTGCCAGCAGTTTGTGGCAGGGGGCTTCAGATACGCAGTATTTT
TRBJ1-4 NA TRBD1 TRBV7-9 CASSRDREVEKLFF TGTGCCAGCAGCCGGGACAGGGAGGTAGAAAAACTGTTTTTT
TRBJ2-7 NA TRBD1 TRBV6-5 CASSRSGTGIYEQYF TGTGCCAGCAGTCGCTCCGGGACAGGGATCTACGAGCAGTACTTC
TRBJ1-2 NA NA TRBV6-5 CASSYATGPYGYTF TGTGCCAGCAGTTACGCCACAGGGCCCTATGGCTACACCTTC
TRBJ2-3 NA NA TRBV7-9 CASSLVALGTDTQYF TGTGCCAGCAGCTTAGTAGCTCTGGGCACAGATACGCAGTATTTT
TRBJ2-7 NA TRBD2 TRBV7-9 CASSSPGGAGGPSYEQYF TGTGCCAGCAGCTCCCCCGGAGGAGCGGGAGGCCCCTCCTACGAGCAGTACTTC
TRBJ1-4 NA NA TRBV5-1 CASSLGGHRGNEKLFF TGCGCCAGCAGCTTAGGAGGTCATCGGGGAAATGAAAAACTGTTTTTT
TRBJ1-2 NA NA TRBV7-6 CASSLGLRHYGYTF TGTGCCAGCAGCTTGGGACTCCGACACTATGGCTACACCTTC
TRBJ2-7 NA TRBD1 TRBV19 CASSPSGQGASLGQYF TGTGCCAGTAGTCCATCGGGACAGGGGGCCTCATTGGGGCAGTACTTC
TRBJ2-1 NA TRBD2 TRBV15 CATSVRTSGNRSYNEQFF TGTGCCACCAGCGTCCGGACTAGCGGGAACCGCTCCTACAATGAGCAGTTCTTC
TRBJ2-7 NA TRBD2 TRBV19 CASSRTSGRAGAYEQYF TGTGCCAGTAGTAGGACTAGCGGGAGGGCCGGAGCCTACGAGCAGTACTTC
TRBJ2-3 NA NA TRBV18 CASSPWLLIKETDTQYF TGTGCCAGCTCACCATGGCTACTAATCAAAGAGACAGATACGCAGTATTTT
TRBJ1-2 NA NA TRBV18 CASSPRPGLNYGYTF TGTGCCAGCTCACCACGACCGGGACTCAACTATGGCTACACCTTC
TRBJ2-7 once NA TRBV5-6 CASSTLRYEQYF TGTGCCAGCAGTACACTACGGTACGAGCAGTACTTC
TRBJ2-1 NA TRBD2 TRBV7-2 CASSSLAGSYNEQFF TGTGCCAGCAGCTCGTTAGCGGGTTCCTACAATGAGCAGTTCTTC
TRBJ2-7 NA TRBD1 TRBV18 CASSQEQGVLSYEQYF TGTGCCAGCTCCCAGGAACAGGGGGTACTCTCCTACGAGCAGTACTTC